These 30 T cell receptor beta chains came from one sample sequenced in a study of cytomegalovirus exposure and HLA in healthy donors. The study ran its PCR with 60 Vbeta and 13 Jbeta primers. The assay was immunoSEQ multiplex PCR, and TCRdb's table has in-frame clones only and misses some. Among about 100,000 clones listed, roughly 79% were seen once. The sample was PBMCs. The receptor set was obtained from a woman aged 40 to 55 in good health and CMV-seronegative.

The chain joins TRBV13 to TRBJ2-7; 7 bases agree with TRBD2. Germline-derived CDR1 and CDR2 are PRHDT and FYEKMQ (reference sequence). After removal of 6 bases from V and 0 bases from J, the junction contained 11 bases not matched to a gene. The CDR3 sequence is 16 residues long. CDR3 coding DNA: TGTGCCAGCAGTAGACGGGGACTATCCAGCTCCTACGAGCAGTACTTC. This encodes CASSRRGLSSSYEQYF. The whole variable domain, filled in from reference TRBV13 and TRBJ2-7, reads AAGVIQSPRHLIKEKRETATLKCYPIPRHDTVYWYQQGPGQDPQFLISFYEKMQSDKGSIPDRFSAQQFSDYHSELNMSSLELGDSALYFCASSRRGLSSSYEQYFGPGTRLTVT.

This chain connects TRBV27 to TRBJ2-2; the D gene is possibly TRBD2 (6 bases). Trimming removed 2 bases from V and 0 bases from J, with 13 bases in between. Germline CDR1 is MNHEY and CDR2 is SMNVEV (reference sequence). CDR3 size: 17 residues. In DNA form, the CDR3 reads TGTGCCAGCAGTTTAAGGGGAGGCGTAACGAACACCGGGGAGCTGTTTTTT. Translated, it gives CASSLRGGVTNTGELFF.

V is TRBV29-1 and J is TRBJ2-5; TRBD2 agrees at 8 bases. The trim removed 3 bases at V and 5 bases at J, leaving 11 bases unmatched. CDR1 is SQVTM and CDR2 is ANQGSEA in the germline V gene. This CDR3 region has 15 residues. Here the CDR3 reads CSVEAAGGLRETQYF. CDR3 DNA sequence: TGCAGCGTTGAGGCTGCGGGGGGCCTCCGGGAGACCCAGTACTTC.

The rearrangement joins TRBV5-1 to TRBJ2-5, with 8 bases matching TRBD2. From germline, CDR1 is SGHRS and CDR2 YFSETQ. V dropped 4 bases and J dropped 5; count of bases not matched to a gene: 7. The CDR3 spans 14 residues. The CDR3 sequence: CASSVPTGGETQYF. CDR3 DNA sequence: TGCGCCAGCAGCGTACCGACGGGGGGGGAGACCCAGTACTTC. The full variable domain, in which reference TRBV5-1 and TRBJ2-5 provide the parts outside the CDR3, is KAGVTQTPRYLIKTRGQQVTLSCSPISGHRSVSWYQQTPGQGLQFLFEYFSETQRNKGNFPGRFSGRQFSNSRSEMNVSTLELGDSALYLCASSVPTGGETQYFGPGTRLLVL.

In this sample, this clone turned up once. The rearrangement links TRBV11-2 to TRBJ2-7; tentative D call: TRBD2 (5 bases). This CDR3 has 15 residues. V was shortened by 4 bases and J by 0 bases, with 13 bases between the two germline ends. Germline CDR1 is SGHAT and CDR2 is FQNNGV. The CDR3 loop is CASSYPFGSSYEQYF. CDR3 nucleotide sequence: TGTGCCAGCAGCTACCCCTTTGGGAGCTCCTACGAGCAGTACTTC.

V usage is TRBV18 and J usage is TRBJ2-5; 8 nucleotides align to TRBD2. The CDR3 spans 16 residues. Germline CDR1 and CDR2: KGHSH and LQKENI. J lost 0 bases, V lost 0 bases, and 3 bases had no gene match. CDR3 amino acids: CASSPPRRGDQETQYF. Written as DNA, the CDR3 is TGTGCCAGCTCACCACCGAGGCGGGGGGACCAAGAGACCCAGTACTTC.

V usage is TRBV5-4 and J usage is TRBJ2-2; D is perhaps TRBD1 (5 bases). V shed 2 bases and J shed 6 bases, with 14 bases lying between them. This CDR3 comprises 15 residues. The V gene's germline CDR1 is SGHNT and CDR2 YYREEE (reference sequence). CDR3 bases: TGTGCCAGCAGCTTCAATTGGGGCCGGTCCGGGGAGCTGTTTTTT. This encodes CASSFNWGRSGELFF.

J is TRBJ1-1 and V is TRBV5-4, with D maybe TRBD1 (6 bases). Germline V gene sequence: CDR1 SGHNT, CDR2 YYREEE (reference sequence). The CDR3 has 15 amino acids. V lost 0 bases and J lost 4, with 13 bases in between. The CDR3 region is CASSLDVAGVTEAFF. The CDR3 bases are TGTGCCAGCAGCTTGGACGTGGCAGGGGTCACTGAAGCTTTCTTT.

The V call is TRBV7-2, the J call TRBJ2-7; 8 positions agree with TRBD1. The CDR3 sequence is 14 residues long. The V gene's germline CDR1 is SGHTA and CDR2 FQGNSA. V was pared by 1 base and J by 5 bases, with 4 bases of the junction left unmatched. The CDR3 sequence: CASSLGDRFHEQYF. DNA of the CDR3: TGTGCCAGCAGCTTAGGGGACAGGTTCCACGAGCAGTACTTC.

Here the CDR3 reads CAWSVQVGNEAFF. In nucleotides, the CDR3 is TGTGCCTGGAGTGTACAGGTTGGAAATGAAGCTTTCTTT. The chain uses TRBV30 and TRBJ1-1, with D tentatively TRBD1 (5 bases). CDR1 is GTSNPN, CDR2 SVGIG, per germline (reference sequence). Between the trimmed V and J ends, which lost 0 bases and 7 bases, there was a span of 12 bases. CDR3 length: 13 amino acids.

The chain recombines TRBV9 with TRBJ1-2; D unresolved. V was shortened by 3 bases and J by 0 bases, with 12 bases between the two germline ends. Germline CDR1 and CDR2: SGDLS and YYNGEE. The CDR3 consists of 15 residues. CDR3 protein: CASSGISGANYGYTF. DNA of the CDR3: TGTGCCAGCAGCGGTATAAGTGGAGCTAACTATGGCTACACCTTC.

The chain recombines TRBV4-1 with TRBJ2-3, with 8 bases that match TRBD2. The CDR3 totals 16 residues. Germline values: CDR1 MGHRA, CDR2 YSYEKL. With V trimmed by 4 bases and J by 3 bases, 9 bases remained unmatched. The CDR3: CASSPEGLGETDTQYF. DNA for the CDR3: TGCGCCAGCAGCCCTGAGGGACTAGGAGAAACAGATACGCAGTATTTT.

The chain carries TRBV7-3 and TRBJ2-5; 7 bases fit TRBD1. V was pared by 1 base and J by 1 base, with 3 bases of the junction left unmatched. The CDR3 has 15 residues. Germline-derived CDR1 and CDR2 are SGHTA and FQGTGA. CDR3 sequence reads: CASSLSHRGQETQYF. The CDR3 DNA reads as TGTGCCAGCAGCTTAAGCCACAGGGGCCAAGAGACCCAGTACTTC.

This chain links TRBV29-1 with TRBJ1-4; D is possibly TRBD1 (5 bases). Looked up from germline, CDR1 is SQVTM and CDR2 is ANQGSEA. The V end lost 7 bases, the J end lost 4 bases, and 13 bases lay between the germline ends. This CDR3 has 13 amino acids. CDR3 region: CSALGAINEKLFF. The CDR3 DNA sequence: TGCAGCGCCCTAGGGGCGATTAATGAAAAACTGTTTTTT.

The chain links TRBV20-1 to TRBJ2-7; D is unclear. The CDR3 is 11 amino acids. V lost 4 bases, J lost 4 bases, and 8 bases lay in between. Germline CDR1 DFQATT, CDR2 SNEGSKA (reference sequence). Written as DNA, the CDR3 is TGCAGTGCTATTACGACTTACGAGCAGTACTTC. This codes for CSAITTYEQYF.

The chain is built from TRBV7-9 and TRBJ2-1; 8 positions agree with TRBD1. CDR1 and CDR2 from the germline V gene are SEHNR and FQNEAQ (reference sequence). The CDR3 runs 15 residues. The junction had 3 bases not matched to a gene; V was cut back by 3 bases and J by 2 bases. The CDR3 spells CASSFGTGTYNEQFF. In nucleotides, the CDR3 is TGTGCCAGCAGCTTCGGGACAGGAACCTACAATGAGCAGTTCTTC.

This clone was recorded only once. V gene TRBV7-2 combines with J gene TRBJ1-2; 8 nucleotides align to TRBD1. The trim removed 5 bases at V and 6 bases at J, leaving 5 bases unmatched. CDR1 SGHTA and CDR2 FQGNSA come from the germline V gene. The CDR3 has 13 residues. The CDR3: CASSPRRGHGYTF. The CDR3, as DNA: TGTGCCAGCAGCCCGCGCAGGGGGCATGGCTACACCTTC.

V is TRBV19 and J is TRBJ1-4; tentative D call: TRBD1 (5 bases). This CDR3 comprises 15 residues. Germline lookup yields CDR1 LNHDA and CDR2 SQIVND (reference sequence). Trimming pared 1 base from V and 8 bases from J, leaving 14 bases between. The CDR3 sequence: CASSIGGRNGEKLFF. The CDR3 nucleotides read TGTGCCAGTAGTATAGGGGGCCGCAATGGAGAAAAACTGTTTTTT.

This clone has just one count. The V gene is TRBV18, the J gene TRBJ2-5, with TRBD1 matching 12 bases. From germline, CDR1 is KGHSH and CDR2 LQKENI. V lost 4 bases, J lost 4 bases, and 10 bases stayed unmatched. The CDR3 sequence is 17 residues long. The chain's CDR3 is CASSRASGQGARETQYF. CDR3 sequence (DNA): TGTGCCAGCTCACGCGCTTCGGGACAGGGGGCGCGAGAGACCCAGTACTTC.

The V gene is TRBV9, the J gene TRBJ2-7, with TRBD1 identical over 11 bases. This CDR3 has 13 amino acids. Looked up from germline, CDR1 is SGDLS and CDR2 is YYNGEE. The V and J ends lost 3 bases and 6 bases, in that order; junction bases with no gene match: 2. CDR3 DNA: TGTGCCAGCAGCGGGACAGGGGGCGGCGAGCAGTACTTC. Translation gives CASSGTGGGEQYF.

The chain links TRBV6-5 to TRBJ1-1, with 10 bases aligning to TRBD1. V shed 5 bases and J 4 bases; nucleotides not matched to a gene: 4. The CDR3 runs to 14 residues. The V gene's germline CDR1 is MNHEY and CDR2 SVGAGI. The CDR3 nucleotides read TGTGCCAGCAGTCAGACAGGGGGCGTCACTGAAGCTTTCTTT. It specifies CASSQTGGVTEAFF.

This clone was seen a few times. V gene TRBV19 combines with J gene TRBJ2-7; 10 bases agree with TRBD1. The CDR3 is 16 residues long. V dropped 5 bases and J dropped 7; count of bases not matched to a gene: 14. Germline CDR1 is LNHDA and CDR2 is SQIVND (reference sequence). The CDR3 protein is CASSPRDRGPLGEQYF. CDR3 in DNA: TGTGCCAGTAGTCCGAGAGACAGGGGGCCCCTGGGGGAGCAGTACTTC.

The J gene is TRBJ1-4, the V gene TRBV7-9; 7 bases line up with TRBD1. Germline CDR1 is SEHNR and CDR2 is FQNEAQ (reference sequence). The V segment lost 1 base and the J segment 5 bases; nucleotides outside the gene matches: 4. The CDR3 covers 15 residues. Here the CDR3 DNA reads TGTGCCAGCAGCTTAGACGGACAGGCCAATGAAAAACTGTTTTTT. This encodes CASSLDGQANEKLFF.

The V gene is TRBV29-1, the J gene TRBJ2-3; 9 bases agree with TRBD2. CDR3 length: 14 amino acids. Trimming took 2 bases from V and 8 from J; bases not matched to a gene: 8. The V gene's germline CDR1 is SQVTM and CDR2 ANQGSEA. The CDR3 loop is CSVEKGGGVPTQYF. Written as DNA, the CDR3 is TGCAGCGTTGAAAAGGGCGGGGGGGTGCCTACGCAGTATTTT.

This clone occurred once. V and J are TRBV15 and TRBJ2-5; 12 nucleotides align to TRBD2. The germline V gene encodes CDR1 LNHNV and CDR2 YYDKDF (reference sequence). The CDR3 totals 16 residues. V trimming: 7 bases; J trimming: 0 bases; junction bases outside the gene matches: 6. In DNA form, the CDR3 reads TGTGCCACCAAGCTGACTAGCGGGGGTTACCAAGAGACCCAGTACTTC. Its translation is CATKLTSGGYQETQYF. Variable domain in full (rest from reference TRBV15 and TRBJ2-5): DAMVIQNPRYQVTQFGKPVTLSCSQTLNHNVMYWYQQKSSQAPKLLFHYYDKDFNNEADTPDNFQSRRPNTSFCFLDIRSPGLGDTAMYLCATKLTSGGYQETQYFGPGTRLLVL.

CDR3 coding DNA: TGTGCCAGCAGCCAAGATCTCCGGGGGGACACCGGGGAGCTGTTTTTT. It specifies CASSQDLRGDTGELFF. This chain uses TRBV4-2 with TRBJ2-2; 7 nucleotides line up with TRBD2. V lost 0 bases, J lost 3 bases, and 4 bases stayed unmatched. From germline, CDR1 is LGHNA and CDR2 YNFKEQ. This CDR3 region has 16 residues.

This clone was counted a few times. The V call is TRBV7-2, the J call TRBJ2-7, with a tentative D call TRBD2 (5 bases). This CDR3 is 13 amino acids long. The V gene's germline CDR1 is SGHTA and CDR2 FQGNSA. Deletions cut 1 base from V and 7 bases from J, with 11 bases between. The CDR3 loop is CASSLVPGKEQYF. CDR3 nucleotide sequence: TGTGCCAGCAGCTTAGTACCGGGGAAGGAGCAGTACTTC.

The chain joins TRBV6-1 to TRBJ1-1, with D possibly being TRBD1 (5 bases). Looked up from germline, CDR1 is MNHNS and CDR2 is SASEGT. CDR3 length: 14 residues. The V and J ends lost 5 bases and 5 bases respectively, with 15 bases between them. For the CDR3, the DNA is TGTGCCAGCAGTTCTCGTGGGGCGGATACTGAAGCTTTCTTT. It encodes CASSSRGADTEAFF.

CDR3 amino acids: CASSPPSGMNTEAFF. The CDR3 region has the DNA TGTGCCAGCAGCCCGCCGTCAGGGATGAACACTGAAGCTTTCTTT. The chain recombines TRBV28 with TRBJ1-1; maybe TRBD1 (5 bases). The CDR3 is made up of 15 amino acids. V was trimmed by 6 bases and J by 0 bases, leaving 14 bases between them. Germline assignment: CDR1 MDHEN and CDR2 SYDVKM.

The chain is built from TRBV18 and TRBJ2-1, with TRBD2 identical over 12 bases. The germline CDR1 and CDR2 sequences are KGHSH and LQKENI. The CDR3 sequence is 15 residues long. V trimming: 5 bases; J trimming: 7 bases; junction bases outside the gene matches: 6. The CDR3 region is CASSSSGGALNEQFF. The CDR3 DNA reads TGTGCCAGCTCATCTAGCGGGGGGGCCCTGAATGAGCAGTTCTTC.